The 9 T cell receptor beta chains given below trace back to one sample, sequenced in a study of blood T cells in healthy people across ages. A second PCR of roughly 7 to 11 cycles used a sample-barcoded 5' primer and a J-beta primer mix. MiXCR, run by TCRdb on the 5' RACE reads, gives a single entry per CDR3 protein. The sample lists about 1.8 million distinct CDR3 sequences; 49% were seen once. The sequenced material came from blood. All receptors come from a woman in her thirties or forties in good health.

The V and J genes are TRBV20-1 and TRBJ2-5, with D possibly TRBD1 on 6 matching bases. Germline loops: CDR1 DFQATT, CDR2 SNEGSKA (reference sequence). This CDR3 is built from 15 residues. The V gene lost 3 bases and the J gene lost 1 base, with 15 bases spanning the gap. CDR3 loop: CSASPGTRRQETQYF. The CDR3, as DNA: TGCAGTGCTAGTCCCGGGACACGACGCCAAGAGACCCAGTACTTC.

V is TRBV12-3 or TRBV12-4 and J is TRBJ1-2; D call uncertain. This CDR3 is built from 13 residues. The ends were cut back, 6 bases at V and 2 bases at J, with 10 bases in the middle. Here the CDR3 reads CASSTGVNYGYTF. In DNA, the CDR3 is TGTGCCAGCAGCACCGGGGTAAACTATGGCTACACCTTC.

V and J are TRBV12-3 or TRBV12-4 and TRBJ1-2; D possibly corresponds to TRBD1 (6 bases). The CDR3 sequence is 15 residues long. Trimming removed 4 bases at V and 2 bases at J, with 14 bases between. The CDR3: CASSSYDRTNYGYTF. CDR3 sequence (DNA): TGTGCCAGCAGTTCCTACGACAGGACAAACTATGGCTACACCTTC.

As concerns this clonotype: Germline is not matched at one junction end, which may reflect a read error. The rearrangement joins TRBV14 to TRBJ2-7; 8 bases line up with TRBD1. Germline V gene lookup returns CDR1 SGHDN and CDR2 FVKESK. This CDR3 spans 16 amino acids. The CDR3 nucleotides are TGTGCCAGCAACCAAGCCATCCTGACAGGGGCCCACGAGCAGTACTTC. Protein sequence: CASNQAILTGAHEQYF.

This clonotype was counted a single time. The gene calls are TRBV6-6 and TRBJ2-3; no clear D gene. From germline, CDR1 is MNHNY and CDR2 SVGAGI (reference sequence). Trimming took off 5 bases at V and 2 bases at J, with 17 bases between the two ends. There are 16 residues in the CDR3. CDR3 amino acids: CASSLDPPVVTDTQYF. DNA of the CDR3: TGTGCCAGCAGTCTAGACCCACCCGTAGTCACAGATACGCAGTATTTT.

V usage is TRBV24-1 and J usage is TRBJ2-5, with a weak D call TRBD1 (5 bases). Germline CDR1 reads KGHDR; CDR2 reads SFDVKD. Deletions cut 1 base from V and 11 bases from J, with 19 bases between. The CDR3 sequence is 15 residues long. Written as DNA, the CDR3 is TGTGCCACCAGTGATTTTTCTATTACAGGATATGAGCAGTACTTC. Protein: CATSDFSITGYEQYF.

This clonotype was found once. This chain connects TRBV12-3 or TRBV12-4 to TRBJ2-1; D gene unclear. There are 11 residues in the CDR3. V dropped 6 bases and J dropped 14 bases, with 14 bases sitting between them. The CDR3 region is CASRIAYGKFF. The CDR3 nucleotides are TGTGCCAGCAGGATTGCATATGGGAAGTTCTTC.

This clonotype came up a few times. V and J are TRBV7-2 and TRBJ1-1, with D tentatively TRBD1 (6 bases). The CDR3 has 16 residues. The ends were cut back, 3 bases at V and 4 bases at J, with 18 bases in the middle. From germline, CDR1 is SGHTA and CDR2 FQGNSA. The CDR3 spells CASSLVGTPKPTEAFF. The DNA for the CDR3 is TGTGCCAGCAGCTTGGTTGGGACACCGAAGCCCACTGAAGCTTTCTTT.

This clonotype has just a few counts. The rearrangement joins TRBV12-3 or TRBV12-4 to TRBJ2-2, with 7 bases lining up with TRBD1. The CDR3 is made up of 14 amino acids. With V trimmed by 5 bases and J by 8 bases, 8 bases remained unmatched. The CDR3 DNA is TGTGCCAGCAGTCTAGACAGGGAACTAGGGGAGCTGTTTTTT. It codes for CASSLDRELGELFF.